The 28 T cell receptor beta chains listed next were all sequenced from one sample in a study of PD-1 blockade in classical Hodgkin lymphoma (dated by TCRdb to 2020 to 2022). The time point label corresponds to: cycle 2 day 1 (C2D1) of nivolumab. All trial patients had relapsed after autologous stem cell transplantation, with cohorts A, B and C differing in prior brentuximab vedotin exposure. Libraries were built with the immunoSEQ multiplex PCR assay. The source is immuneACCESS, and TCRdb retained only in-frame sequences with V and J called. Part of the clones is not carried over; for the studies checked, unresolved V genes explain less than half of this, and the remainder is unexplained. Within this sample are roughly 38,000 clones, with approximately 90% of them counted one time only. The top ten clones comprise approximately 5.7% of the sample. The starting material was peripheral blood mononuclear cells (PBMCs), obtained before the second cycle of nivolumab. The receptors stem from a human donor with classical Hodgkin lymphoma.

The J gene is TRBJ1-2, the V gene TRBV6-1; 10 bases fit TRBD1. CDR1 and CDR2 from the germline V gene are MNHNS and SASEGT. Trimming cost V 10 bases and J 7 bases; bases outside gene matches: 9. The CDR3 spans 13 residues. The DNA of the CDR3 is TGTGCCACCGGGGACAGGGGATTTTCTGGCTACACCTTC. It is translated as CATGDRGFSGYTF.

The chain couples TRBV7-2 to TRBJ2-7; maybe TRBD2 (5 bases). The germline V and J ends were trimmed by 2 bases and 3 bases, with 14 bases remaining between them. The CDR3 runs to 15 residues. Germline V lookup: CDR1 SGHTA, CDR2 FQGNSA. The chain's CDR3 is CASSLIQAVNYEQYF. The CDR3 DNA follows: TGTGCCAGCAGCTTAATCCAAGCGGTAAACTACGAGCAGTACTTC. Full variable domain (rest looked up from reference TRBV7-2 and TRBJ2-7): GAGVSQSPSNKVTEKGKDVELRCDPISGHTALYWYRQSLGQGLEFLIYFQGNSAPDKSGLPSDRFSAERTGGSVSTLTIQRTQQEDSAVYLCASSLIQAVNYEQYFGPGTRLTVT.

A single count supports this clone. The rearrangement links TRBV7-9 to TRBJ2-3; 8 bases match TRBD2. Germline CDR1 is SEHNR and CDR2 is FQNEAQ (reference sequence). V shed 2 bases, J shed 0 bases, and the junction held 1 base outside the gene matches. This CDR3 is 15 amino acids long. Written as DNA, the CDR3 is TGTGCCAGCAGCTTATTAGCGGGAAGCACAGATACGCAGTATTTT. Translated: CASSLLAGSTDTQYF.

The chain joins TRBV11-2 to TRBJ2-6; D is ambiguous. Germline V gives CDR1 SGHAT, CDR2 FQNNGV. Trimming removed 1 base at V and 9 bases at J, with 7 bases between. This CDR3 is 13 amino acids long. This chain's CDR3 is CASSLGWGNVLTF. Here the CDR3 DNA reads TGTGCCAGCAGCTTAGGTTGGGGCAACGTCCTGACTTTC. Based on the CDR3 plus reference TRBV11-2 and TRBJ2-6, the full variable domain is EAGVAQSPRYKIIEKRQSVAFWCNPISGHATLYWYQQILGQGPKLLIQFQNNGVVDDSQLPKDRFSAERLKGVDSTLKIQPAKLEDSAVYLCASSLGWGNVLTFGAGSRLTVL.

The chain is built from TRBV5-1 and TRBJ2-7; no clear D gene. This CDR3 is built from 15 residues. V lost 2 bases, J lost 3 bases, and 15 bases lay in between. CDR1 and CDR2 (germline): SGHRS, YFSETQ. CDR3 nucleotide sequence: TGCGCCAGCAGCTTATCTTCCCGGAATAACTACGAGCAGTACTTC. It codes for CASSLSSRNNYEQYF.

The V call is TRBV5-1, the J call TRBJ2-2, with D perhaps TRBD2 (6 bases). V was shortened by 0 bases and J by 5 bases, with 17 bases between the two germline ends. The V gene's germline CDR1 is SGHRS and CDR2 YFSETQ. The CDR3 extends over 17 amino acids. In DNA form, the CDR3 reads TGCGCCAGCAGCTTGGGACAGCGACCCGCGGGAACCGGGGAGCTGTTTTTT. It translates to CASSLGQRPAGTGELFF.

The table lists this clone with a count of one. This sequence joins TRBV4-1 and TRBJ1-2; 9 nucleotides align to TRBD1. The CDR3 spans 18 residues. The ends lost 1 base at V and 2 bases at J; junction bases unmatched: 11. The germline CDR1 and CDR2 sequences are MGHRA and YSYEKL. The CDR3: CASSQVSQGASRNYGYTF. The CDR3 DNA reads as TGCGCCAGCAGCCAAGTCTCACAGGGGGCTTCGAGAAACTATGGCTACACCTTC.

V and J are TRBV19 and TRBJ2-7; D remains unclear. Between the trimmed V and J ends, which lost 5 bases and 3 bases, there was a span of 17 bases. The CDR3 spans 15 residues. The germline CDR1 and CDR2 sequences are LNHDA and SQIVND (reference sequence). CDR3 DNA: TGTGCCAGTAGTCCTGATTCCCAGCAAAACTACGAGCAGTACTTC. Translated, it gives CASSPDSQQNYEQYF.

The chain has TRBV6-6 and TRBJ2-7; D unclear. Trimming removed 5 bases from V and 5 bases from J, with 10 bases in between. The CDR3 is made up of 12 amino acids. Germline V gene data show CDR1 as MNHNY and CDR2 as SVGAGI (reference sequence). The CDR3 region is CASSQIYHEQYF. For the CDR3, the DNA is TGTGCCAGCAGTCAAATCTACCACGAGCAGTACTTC.

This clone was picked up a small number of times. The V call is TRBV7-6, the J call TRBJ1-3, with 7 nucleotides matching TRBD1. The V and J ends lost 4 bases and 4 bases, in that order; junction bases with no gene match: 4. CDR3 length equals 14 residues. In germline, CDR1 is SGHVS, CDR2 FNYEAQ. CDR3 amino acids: CASSSVTGGNTIYF. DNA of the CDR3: TGTGCCAGCAGCTCCGTGACAGGGGGAAACACCATATATTTT.

The CDR3 DNA sequence: TGCGCCAGCAGCCAAGTGGGTCGCGGACGGACCCAGTACTTC. It yields the protein CASSQVGRGRTQYF. The V call is TRBV4-1, the J call TRBJ2-5; no firm D call. The CDR3 contains 14 residues. Germline CDR1 MGHRA, CDR2 YSYEKL. Trimming cost V 1 base and J 7 bases, with 13 bases left between them.

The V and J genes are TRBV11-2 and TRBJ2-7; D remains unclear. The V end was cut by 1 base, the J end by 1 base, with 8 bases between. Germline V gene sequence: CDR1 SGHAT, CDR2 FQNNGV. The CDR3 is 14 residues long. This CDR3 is CASSLVRLSYEQYF. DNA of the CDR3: TGTGCCAGCAGCTTAGTCAGGCTATCCTACGAGCAGTACTTC.

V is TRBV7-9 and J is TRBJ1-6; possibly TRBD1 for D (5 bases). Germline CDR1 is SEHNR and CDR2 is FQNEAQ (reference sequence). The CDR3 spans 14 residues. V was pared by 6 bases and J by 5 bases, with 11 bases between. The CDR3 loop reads CASSRDVNNSPLHF. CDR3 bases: TGTGCCAGCAGTCGGGACGTAAATAATTCACCCCTCCACTTT. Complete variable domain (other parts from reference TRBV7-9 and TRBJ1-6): DTGVSQNPRHKITKRGQNVTFRCDPISEHNRLYWYRQTLGQGPEFLTYFQNEAQLEKSRLLSDRFSAERPKGSFSTLEIQRTEQGDSAMYLCASSRDVNNSPLHFGNGTRLTVT.

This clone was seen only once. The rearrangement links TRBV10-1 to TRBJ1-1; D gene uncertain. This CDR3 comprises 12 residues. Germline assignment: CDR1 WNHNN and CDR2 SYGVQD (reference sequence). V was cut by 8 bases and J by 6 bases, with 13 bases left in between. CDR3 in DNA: TGCGCCAGCCGGGCTGGGTTTCCTGAAGCTTTCTTT. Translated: CASRAGFPEAFF.

CDR3 coding DNA: TGTGCCAGCAGCTTAGGAACTAGCGGGAGTGGGTACGAGACCCAGTACTTC. This sequence encodes CASSLGTSGSGYETQYF. The gene calls are TRBV7-7 and TRBJ2-5, with 11 bases lining up with TRBD2. CDR1 is SSHAT, CDR2 FNYEAQ, per germline (reference sequence). Trimming removed 1 base from V and 5 bases from J; junction bases left unmatched: 9. The CDR3 is 17 residues long.

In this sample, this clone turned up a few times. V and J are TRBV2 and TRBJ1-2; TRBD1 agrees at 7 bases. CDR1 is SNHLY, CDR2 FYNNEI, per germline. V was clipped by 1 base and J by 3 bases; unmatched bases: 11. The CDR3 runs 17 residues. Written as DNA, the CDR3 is TGTGCCAGCAGTGAAGAGGGTCTGCAGGGGGTGTACTATGGCTACACCTTC. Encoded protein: CASSEEGLQGVYYGYTF.

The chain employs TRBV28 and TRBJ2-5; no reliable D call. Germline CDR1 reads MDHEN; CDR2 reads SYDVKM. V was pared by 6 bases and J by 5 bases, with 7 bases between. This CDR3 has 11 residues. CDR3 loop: CASSLGETQYF. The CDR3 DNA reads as TGTGCCAGCAGCTTAGGGGAGACCCAGTACTTC.

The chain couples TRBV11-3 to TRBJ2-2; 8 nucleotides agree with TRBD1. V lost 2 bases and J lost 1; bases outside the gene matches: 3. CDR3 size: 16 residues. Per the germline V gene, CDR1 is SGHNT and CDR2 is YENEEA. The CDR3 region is CASSLIGTGNTGELFF. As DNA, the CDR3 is TGTGCCAGCAGCTTAATCGGGACAGGGAACACCGGGGAGCTGTTTTTT.

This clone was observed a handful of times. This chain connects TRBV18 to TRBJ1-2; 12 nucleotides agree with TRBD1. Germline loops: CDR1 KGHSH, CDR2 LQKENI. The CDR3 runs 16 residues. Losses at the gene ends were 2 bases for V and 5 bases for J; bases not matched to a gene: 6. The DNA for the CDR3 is TGTGCCAGCTCACCAGGGACAGGGGGCTCTGGGTATGGCTACACCTTC. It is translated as CASSPGTGGSGYGYTF.

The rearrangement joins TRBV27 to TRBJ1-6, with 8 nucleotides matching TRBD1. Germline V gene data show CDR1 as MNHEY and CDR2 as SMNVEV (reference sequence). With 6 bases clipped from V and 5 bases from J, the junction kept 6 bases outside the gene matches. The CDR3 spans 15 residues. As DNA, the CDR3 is TGTGCCAGCAGCCCCCGGGACAGGAATAATTCACCCCTCCACTTT. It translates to CASSPRDRNNSPLHF.

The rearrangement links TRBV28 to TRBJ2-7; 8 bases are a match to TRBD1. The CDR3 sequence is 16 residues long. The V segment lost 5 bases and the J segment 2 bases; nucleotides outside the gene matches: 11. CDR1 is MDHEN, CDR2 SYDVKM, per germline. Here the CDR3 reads CASSPEDRVSTYEQYF. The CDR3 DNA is TGTGCCAGCAGTCCCGAGGACAGGGTCTCGACCTACGAGCAGTACTTC.

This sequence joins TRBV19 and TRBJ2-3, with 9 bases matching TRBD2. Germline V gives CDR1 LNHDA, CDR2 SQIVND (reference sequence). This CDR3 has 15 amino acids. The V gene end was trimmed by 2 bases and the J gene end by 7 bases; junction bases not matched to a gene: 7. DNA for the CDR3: TGTGCCAGTAGTATACAGCGGGGGGATAGAAATACGCAGTATTTT. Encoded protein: CASSIQRGDRNTQYF.

The CDR3 spells CSVRGSYYEQYF. CDR3 in DNA: TGCAGCGTTCGCGGCAGTTACTACGAGCAGTACTTC. The chain uses TRBV29-1 and TRBJ2-7; D gene uncertain. The CDR3 length is 12 residues. Germline lookup yields CDR1 SQVTM and CDR2 ANQGSEA. V lost 5 bases and J lost 3, with 11 bases in between.

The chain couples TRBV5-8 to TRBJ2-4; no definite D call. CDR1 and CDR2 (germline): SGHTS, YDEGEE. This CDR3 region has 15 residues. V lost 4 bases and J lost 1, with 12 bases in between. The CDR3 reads CASSPSIGAKNIQYF. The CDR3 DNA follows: TGTGCCAGCAGCCCGAGCATCGGGGCCAAAAACATTCAGTACTTC.

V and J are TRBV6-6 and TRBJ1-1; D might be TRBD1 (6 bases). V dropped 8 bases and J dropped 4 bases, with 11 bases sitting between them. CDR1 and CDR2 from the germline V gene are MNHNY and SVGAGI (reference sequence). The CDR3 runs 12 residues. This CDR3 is CASGQGLTEAFF. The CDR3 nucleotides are TGTGCCAGCGGGCAGGGGCTCACTGAAGCTTTCTTT.

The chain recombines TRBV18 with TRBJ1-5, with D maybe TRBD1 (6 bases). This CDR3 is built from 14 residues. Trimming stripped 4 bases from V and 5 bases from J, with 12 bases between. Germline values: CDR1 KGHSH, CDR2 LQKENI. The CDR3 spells CASSRQVGDQPQHF. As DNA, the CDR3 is TGTGCCAGCTCACGACAGGTAGGGGATCAGCCCCAGCATTTT.

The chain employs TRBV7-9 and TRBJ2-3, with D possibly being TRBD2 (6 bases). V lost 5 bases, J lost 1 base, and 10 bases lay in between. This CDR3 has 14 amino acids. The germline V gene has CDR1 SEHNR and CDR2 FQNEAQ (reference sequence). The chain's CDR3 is CASSQGLGTDTQYF. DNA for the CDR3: TGTGCCAGCAGCCAGGGACTCGGCACAGATACGCAGTATTTT. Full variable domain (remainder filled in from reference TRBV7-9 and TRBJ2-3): DTGVSQNPRHKITKRGQNVTFRCDPISEHNRLYWYRQTLGQGPEFLTYFQNEAQLEKSRLLSDRFSAERPKGSFSTLEIQRTEQGDSAMYLCASSQGLGTDTQYFGPGTRLTVL.

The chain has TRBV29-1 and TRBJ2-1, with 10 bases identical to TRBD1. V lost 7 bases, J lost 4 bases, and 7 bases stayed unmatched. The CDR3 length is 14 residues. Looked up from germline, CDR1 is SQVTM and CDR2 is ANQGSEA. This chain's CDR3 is CSALGQGVYNEQFF. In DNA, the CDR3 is TGCAGCGCCCTCGGACAGGGGGTTTACAATGAGCAGTTCTTC.